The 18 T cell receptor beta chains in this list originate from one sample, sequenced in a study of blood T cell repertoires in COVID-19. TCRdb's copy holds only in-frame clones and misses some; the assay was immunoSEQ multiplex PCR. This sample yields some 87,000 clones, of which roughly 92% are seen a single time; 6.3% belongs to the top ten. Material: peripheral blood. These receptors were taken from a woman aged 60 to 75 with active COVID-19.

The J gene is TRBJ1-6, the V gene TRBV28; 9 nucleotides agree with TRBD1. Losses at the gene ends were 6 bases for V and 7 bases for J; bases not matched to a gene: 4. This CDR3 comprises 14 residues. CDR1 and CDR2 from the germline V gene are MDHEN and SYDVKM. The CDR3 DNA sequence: TGTGCCAGCAGAGGGACAGGGAGCAATTCACCCCTCCACTTT. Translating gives CASRGTGSNSPLHF. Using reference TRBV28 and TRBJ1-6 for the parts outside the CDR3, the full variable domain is DVKVTQSSRYLVKRTGEKVFLECVQDMDHENMFWYRQDPGLGLRLIYFSYDVKMKEKGDIPEGYSVSREKKERFSLILESASTNQTSMYLCASRGTGSNSPLHFGNGTRLTVT.

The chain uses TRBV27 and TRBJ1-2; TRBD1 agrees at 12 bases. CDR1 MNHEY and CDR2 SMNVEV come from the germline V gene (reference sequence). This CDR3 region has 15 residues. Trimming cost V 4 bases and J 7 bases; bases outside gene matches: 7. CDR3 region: CASSYRDRGRSGYTF. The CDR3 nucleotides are TGTGCCAGCAGTTACCGGGACAGGGGGCGGAGTGGCTACACCTTC.

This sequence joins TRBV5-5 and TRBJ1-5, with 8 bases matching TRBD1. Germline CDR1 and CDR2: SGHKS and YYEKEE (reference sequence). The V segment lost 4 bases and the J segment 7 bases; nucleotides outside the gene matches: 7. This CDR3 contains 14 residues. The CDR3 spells CASSLGQGYQPQHF. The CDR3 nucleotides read TGTGCCAGCAGCCTCGGACAGGGCTACCAGCCCCAGCATTTT.

CDR3 sequence: CASSLAGLGVADTQYF. The CDR3 DNA reads as TGCGCCAGCAGCTTGGCCGGGCTAGGGGTCGCAGATACGCAGTATTTT. This chain joins TRBV5-1 and TRBJ2-3, with D perhaps TRBD1 (5 bases). CDR1 is SGHRS and CDR2 is YFSETQ in the germline V gene. Trimming removed 0 bases from V and 4 bases from J, with 15 bases in between. This CDR3 is 16 amino acids long.

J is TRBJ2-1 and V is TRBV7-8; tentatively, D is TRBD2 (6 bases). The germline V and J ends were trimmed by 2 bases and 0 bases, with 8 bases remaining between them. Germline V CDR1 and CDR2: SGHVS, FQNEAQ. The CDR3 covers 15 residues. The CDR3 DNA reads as TGTGCCAGCAGCTTATTGACTAGCTCCTACAATGAGCAGTTCTTC. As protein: CASSLLTSSYNEQFF.

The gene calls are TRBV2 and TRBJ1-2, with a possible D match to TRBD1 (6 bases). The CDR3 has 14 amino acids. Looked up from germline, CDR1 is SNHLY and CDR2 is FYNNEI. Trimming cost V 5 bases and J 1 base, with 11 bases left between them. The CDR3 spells CASSTGQNNYGYTF. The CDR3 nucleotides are TGTGCCAGCAGTACGGGACAAAATAACTATGGCTACACCTTC.

This CDR3 is CASSQERGTNIQYF. CDR3 DNA sequence: TGTGCCAGCAGCCAAGAGAGGGGGACGAACATTCAGTACTTC. J is TRBJ2-4 and V is TRBV14, with a weak D call TRBD1 (6 bases). Per germline, CDR1 SGHDN and CDR2 FVKESK. Trimming stripped 0 bases from V and 7 bases from J, with 10 bases between. This CDR3 has 14 amino acids.

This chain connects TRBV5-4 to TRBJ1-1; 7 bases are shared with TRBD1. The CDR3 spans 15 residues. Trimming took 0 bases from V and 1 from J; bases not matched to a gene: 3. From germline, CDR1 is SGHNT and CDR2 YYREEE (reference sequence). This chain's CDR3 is CASSLVGQPNTEAFF. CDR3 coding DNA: TGTGCCAGCAGCTTGGTGGGACAGCCGAACACTGAAGCTTTCTTT. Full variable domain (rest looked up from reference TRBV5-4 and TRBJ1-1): ETGVTQSPTHLIKTRGQQVTLRCSSQSGHNTVSWYQQALGQGPQFIFQYYREEENGRGNFPPRFSGLQFPNYSSELNVNALELDDSALYLCASSLVGQPNTEAFFGQGTRLTVV.

The CDR3 reads CSASRRELHAGQYF. In nucleotides, the CDR3 is TGCAGTGCTAGTCGGCGGGAGCTCCACGCGGGGCAGTATTTT. The chain is built from TRBV20-1 and TRBJ2-3; TRBD2 matches at 7 bases. There are 14 residues in the CDR3. The trim removed 3 bases at V and 11 bases at J, leaving 14 bases unmatched. Germline V gene lookup returns CDR1 DFQATT and CDR2 SNEGSKA (reference sequence).

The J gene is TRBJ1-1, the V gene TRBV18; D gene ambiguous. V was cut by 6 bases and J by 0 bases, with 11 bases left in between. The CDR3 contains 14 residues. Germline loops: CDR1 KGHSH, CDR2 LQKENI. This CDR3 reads CASSSGLMNTEAFF. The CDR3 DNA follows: TGTGCCAGCTCGTCCGGACTGATGAACACTGAAGCTTTCTTT.

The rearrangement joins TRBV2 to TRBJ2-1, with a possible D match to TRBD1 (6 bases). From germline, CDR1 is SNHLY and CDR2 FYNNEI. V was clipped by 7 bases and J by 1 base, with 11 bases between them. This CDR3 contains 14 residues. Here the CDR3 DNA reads TGTGCCAGCATTTTCGACAGGTCCTACAATGAGCAGTTCTTC. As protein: CASIFDRSYNEQFF.

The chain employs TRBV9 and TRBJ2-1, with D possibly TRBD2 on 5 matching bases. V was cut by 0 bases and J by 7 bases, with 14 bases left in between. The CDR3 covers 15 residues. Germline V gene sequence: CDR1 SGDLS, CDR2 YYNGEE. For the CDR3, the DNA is TGTGCCAGCAGCGTAGGCGGACTCACTCGGAATGAGCAGTTCTTC. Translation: CASSVGGLTRNEQFF.

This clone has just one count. CDR3 region: CASSLDAGGSYEQYF. CDR3 DNA: TGTGCCAGCAGCTTAGATGCGGGGGGCTCCTACGAGCAGTACTTC. This chain connects TRBV7-2 to TRBJ2-7; 8 positions agree with TRBD2. In germline, CDR1 is SGHTA, CDR2 FQGNSA. The V gene end was trimmed by 1 base and the J gene end by 0 bases; junction bases not matched to a gene: 2. The CDR3 is 15 residues long.

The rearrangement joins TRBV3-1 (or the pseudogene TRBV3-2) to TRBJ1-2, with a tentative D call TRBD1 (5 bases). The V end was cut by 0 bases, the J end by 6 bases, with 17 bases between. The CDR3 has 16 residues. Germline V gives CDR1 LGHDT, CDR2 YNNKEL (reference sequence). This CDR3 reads CASSQDQGGASNGYTF. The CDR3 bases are TGTGCCAGCAGCCAAGACCAAGGTGGGGCATCCAATGGCTACACCTTC.

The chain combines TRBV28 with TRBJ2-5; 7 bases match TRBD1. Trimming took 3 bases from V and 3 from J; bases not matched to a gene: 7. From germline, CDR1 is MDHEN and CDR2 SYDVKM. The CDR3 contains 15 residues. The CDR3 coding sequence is TGTGCCAGCAGTTTCGGGACAGCTCTGAAAGAGACCCAGTACTTC. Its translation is CASSFGTALKETQYF.

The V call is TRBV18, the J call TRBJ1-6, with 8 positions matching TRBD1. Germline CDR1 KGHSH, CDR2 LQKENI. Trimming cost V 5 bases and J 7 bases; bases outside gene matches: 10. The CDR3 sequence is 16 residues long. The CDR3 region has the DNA TGTGCCAGCTCATCGGCTCTCAGGGGGCTAAATTCACCCCTCCACTTT. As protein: CASSSALRGLNSPLHF. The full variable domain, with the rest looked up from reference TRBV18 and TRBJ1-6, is NAGVMQNPRHLVRRRGQEARLRCSPMKGHSHVYWYRQLPEEGLKFMVYLQKENIIDESGMPKERFSAEFPKEGPSILRIQQVVRGDSAAYFCASSSALRGLNSPLHFGNGTRLTVT.

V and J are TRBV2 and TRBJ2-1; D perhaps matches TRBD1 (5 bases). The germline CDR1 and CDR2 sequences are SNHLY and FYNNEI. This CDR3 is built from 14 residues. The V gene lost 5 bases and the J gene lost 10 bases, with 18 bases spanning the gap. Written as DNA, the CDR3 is TGTGCCAGCAGTCCGAACTTAGGGGTAAAGGAGCAGTTCTTC. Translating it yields CASSPNLGVKEQFF.

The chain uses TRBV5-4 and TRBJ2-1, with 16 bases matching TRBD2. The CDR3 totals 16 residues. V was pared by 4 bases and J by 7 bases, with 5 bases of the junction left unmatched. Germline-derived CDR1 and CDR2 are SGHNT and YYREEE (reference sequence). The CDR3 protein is CASSKGLAGGLNEQFF. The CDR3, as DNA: TGTGCCAGCAGCAAGGGACTAGCGGGAGGGTTAAATGAGCAGTTCTTC.